One and the same sample provided the 11 T cell receptor beta chains below, sequenced in a study of T cell responses to AZD1222 COVID-19 vaccine. Assay: immunoSEQ multiplex PCR; the TCRdb copy retains only in-frame clones and omits some. The sample holds some 120,000 clones, roughly 87% seen once. The source material was peripheral blood, sampled on day 0 of AZD1222 vaccination. The receptors come from an adult in good health.

The chain joins TRBV27 to TRBJ2-7; 7 bases agree with TRBD1. The V and J ends lost 5 bases and 2 bases, in that order; junction bases with no gene match: 3. The CDR3 covers 13 residues. Germline CDR1 reads MNHEY; CDR2 reads SMNVEV (reference sequence). CDR3 DNA sequence: TGTGCCAGCAGTAGGGGACAGCCCTACGAGCAGTACTTC. Its protein is CASSRGQPYEQYF.

This chain uses TRBV11-3 with TRBJ1-5; unclear D gene. Germline V CDR1 and CDR2: SGHNT, YENEEA. This CDR3 is 19 amino acids long. Trimming cost V 0 bases and J 6 bases, with 24 bases left between them. This CDR3 is CASSLELVNRPPLAQPQHF. The CDR3 DNA sequence: TGTGCCAGCAGCTTAGAATTGGTTAATAGGCCACCCTTGGCTCAGCCCCAGCATTTT.

The rearrangement links TRBV7-2 to TRBJ2-1, with D uncertain. V gave up 5 bases and J gave up 0 bases, with 8 bases separating them. The germline CDR1 and CDR2 sequences are SGHTA and FQGNSA. The CDR3 sequence is 14 residues long. CDR3: CASSPPGSYNEQFF. DNA for the CDR3: TGTGCCAGCAGCCCCCCCGGCTCCTACAATGAGCAGTTCTTC.

The chain combines TRBV27 with TRBJ1-1, with TRBD1 matching over 7 bases. CDR1 is MNHEY, CDR2 SMNVEV, per germline (reference sequence). The CDR3 has 14 residues. Trimming took 8 bases from V and 1 from J; bases not matched to a gene: 7. DNA of the CDR3: TGTGCCAGCCGTCCGACAGGGACGAACACTGAAGCTTTCTTT. It codes for CASRPTGTNTEAFF.

The rearrangement links TRBV27 to TRBJ1-2; the D is unclear. CDR3 size: 17 residues. The V end lost 2 bases, the J end lost 5 bases, and 21 bases lay between the germline ends. Germline lookup yields CDR1 MNHEY and CDR2 SMNVEV (reference sequence). For the CDR3, the DNA is TGTGCCAGCAGTTTACGGGCCGGCCTCAACATCTTTTATGGCTACACCTTC. This gives the protein CASSLRAGLNIFYGYTF.

The chain uses TRBV5-1 and TRBJ2-5; D gene unclear. Between the trimmed V and J ends, which lost 4 bases and 1 base, there was a span of 11 bases. CDR1 is SGHRS and CDR2 is YFSETQ in the germline V gene. The length of the CDR3 is 14 residues. This chain's CDR3 is CASSRSPGQETQYF. CDR3 bases: TGCGCCAGCAGCCGATCGCCCGGCCAAGAGACCCAGTACTTC. Filled out from reference TRBV5-1 and TRBJ2-5, the complete variable domain reads KAGVTQTPRYLIKTRGQQVTLSCSPISGHRSVSWYQQTPGQGLQFLFEYFSETQRNKGNFPGRFSGRQFSNSRSEMNVSTLELGDSALYLCASSRSPGQETQYFGPGTRLLVL.

The genes are TRBV10-3 and TRBJ2-1, with TRBD1 identical over 11 bases. The germline gives CDR1 ENHRY, CDR2 SYGVKD. The V segment lost 10 bases and the J segment 7 bases; nucleotides outside the gene matches: 9. The CDR3 is 14 residues long. CDR3 DNA sequence: TGTGCCACTCACGGGGACAGGGGGGTGAATGAGCAGTTCTTC. Translated: CATHGDRGVNEQFF.

The gene calls are TRBV7-2 and TRBJ2-7; 11 nucleotides agree with TRBD1. The CDR3 sequence is 15 residues long. Germline-derived CDR1 and CDR2 are SGHTA and FQGNSA. Trimming cost V 1 base and J 3 bases; bases outside gene matches: 2. CDR3 in amino acids: CASSLGGTGGYEQYF. The CDR3, as DNA: TGTGCCAGCAGCTTAGGGGGGACAGGGGGCTACGAGCAGTACTTC.

The CDR3 DNA reads TGTGCCAGCAGTACCCATCTTTATAGCGGGAGGGCCACAGATACGCAGTATTTT. Translating gives CASSTHLYSGRATDTQYF. The chain links TRBV25-1 to TRBJ2-3; 11 bases align to TRBD2. V shed 5 bases, J shed 2 bases, and the junction held 12 bases outside the gene matches. The germline V gene encodes CDR1 MGHDK and CDR2 SYGVNS. This CDR3 is 18 amino acids long.

CDR3 nucleotides: TGTGCCAGCTCACCACCGCCAGGGGGATTGAGTGAGCAGTACTTC. This translates into CASSPPPGGLSEQYF. The chain is built from TRBV18 and TRBJ2-7; 7 bases align to TRBD1. V lost 0 bases, J lost 7 bases, and 9 bases stayed unmatched. Per germline, CDR1 KGHSH and CDR2 LQKENI. This CDR3 is built from 15 residues.

V and J are TRBV11-3 and TRBJ2-1; 10 bases line up with TRBD2. J gave up 3 bases and V 1 base, and 9 bases lay outside the gene matches. Germline V gene sequence: CDR1 SGHNT, CDR2 YENEEA. There are 18 residues in the CDR3. CDR3 coding DNA: TGTGCCAGCAGCTTAGTGCTGGCTAGCGGGGGTATCTACAATGAGCAGTTCTTC. Its protein product is CASSLVLASGGIYNEQFF.